The rows below give T cell receptor beta chains drawn from one sample of a study of cytomegalovirus exposure and HLA in healthy donors. Assay: immunoSEQ multiplex PCR; the TCRdb copy retains only in-frame clones and omits some. The sample consists of about 150,000 clones, less than 90% of them appearing once. Sample: PBMCs. These receptors originate from a boy younger than 10 in good health and CMV-seronegative. Each CDR3 is given with its conserved first and last residue. D genes are given only for firm matches. For some rows the clone size is stated as once, few or many, or as a class when expanded; others skip it.

J gene | clone size | D gene | V gene | CDR3 DNA | CDR3 protein
TRBJ2-1 | - | - | TRBV7-6 | TGTGCCAGCAGCTCTGAGGAACGATCGTTGTACAATGAGCAGTTCTTC | CASSSEERSLYNEQFF
TRBJ2-7 | few | TRBD1 | TRBV7-8 | TGTGCCAGCAGCTTCTCCCTAGGACAGGCCTACGAGCAGTACTTC | CASSFSLGQAYEQYF
TRBJ2-5 | few | TRBD1 | TRBV6-5 | TGTGCCAGCAGTTACCCGGACAGGGTCAGGACCCAGTACTTC | CASSYPDRVRTQYF
TRBJ2-1 | few | TRBD2 | TRBV4-1 | TGCGCCAGCAGCCAAGACACCCTAGCGGGAGCCACTAACAATGAGCAGTTCTTC | CASSQDTLAGATNNEQFF
TRBJ1-1 | - | - | TRBV7-6 | TGTGCCAGCAGCTTATATATGAACACTGAAGCTTTCTTT | CASSLYMNTEAFF
TRBJ1-1 | - | - | TRBV30 | TGTGCCTGGAGTGGCCTACTTGGGGGCCGAACTGAAGCTTTCTTT | CAWSGLLGGRTEAFF
TRBJ2-7 | - | - | TRBV5-1 | TGCGCCAGCAGCTTAGGCAGGGGCGGATACGAGCAGTACTTC | CASSLGRGGYEQYF
TRBJ1-2 | few | - | TRBV11-2 | TGTGCCAGCAGCTTAGGTCCGACAGACTACTATGGCTACACCTTC | CASSLGPTDYYGYTF
TRBJ2-7 | - | TRBD2 | TRBV11-3 | TGTGCCAGCAGCTTAGCCGGGAGGGTCGACGAGCAGTACTTC | CASSLAGRVDEQYF
TRBJ1-6 | - | TRBD1 | TRBV5-6 | TGTGCCAGCAGCGGGAAGGGGGCGAAGAATTCACCCCTCCACTTT | CASSGKGAKNSPLHF
TRBJ2-7 | - | - | TRBV29-1 | TGCAGCGCCGGAGGGAGCTACGAGCAGTACTTC | CSAGGSYEQYF
TRBJ1-1 | - | TRBD1 | TRBV6-1 | TGTGCCAGCAGTGAGGGGTTACTCCGGGACAGGCGGACTGAAGCTTTCTTT | CASSEGLLRDRRTEAFF
TRBJ1-3 | - | TRBD1 | TRBV11-3 | TGTGCCAGCAGCCGGACAGGGGACCGCGGCGATTTT | CASSRTGDRGDF
TRBJ1-1 | - | - | TRBV7-9 | TGTGCCAGCAGCTGGGGCGGATCGAACACTGAAGCTTTCTTT | CASSWGGSNTEAFF
TRBJ1-2 | - | - | TRBV6-6 | TGTGCCAGCCTCACCCTGGGAGGGACGACCTATGGCTACACCTTC | CASLTLGGTTYGYTF
TRBJ2-2 | - | TRBD1 | TRBV28 | TGTGCCAGCAGTCCGTGGACAGGGGGCGGGGAGCTGTTTTTT | CASSPWTGGGELFF
TRBJ2-5 | - | - | TRBV25-1 | TGTGCCAGCAGTGGGACTGGACCCCGCCGCGGAGAGACCCAGTACTTC | CASSGTGPRRGETQYF
TRBJ1-4 | - | - | TRBV7-9 | TGTGCCAGCAGCCTCAAACAGGGATCGGAACTGTTTTTT | CASSLKQGSELFF
TRBJ1-1 | - | - | TRBV7-2 | TGTGCCAGCAGCTTAGGCCGGGTGGGTGAAGCTTTCTTT | CASSLGRVGEAFF
TRBJ2-2 | - | TRBD2 | TRBV5-1 | TGCGCCAGCAGCCCTCTAGCGGGGGATCCCACCGGGGAGCTGTTTTTT | CASSPLAGDPTGELFF
TRBJ1-1 | - | - | TRBV6-5 | TGTGCCAGCAGTTGGTCCCGGGGGAACACTGAAGCTTTCTTT | CASSWSRGNTEAFF
TRBJ2-5 | - | TRBD2 | TRBV2 | TGTGCCAGCAGTGACCGAAGGCGGGGGGAGACCCAGTACTTC | CASSDRRRGETQYF
TRBJ2-7 | - | TRBD1 | TRBV7-9 | TGTGCCAGCAGCCGCTGGGGACAGGTCTACGAGCAGTACTTC | CASSRWGQVYEQYF
TRBJ1-1 | - | TRBD1 | TRBV10-3 | TGTGCCATCAGATCGACAGGGACAGGGGACACTGAAGCTTTCTTT | CAIRSTGTGDTEAFF
TRBJ2-3 | - | - | TRBV7-9 | TGTGCCAGCAGCCCTGGGTTAGCGAGCACAGATACGCAGTATTTT | CASSPGLASTDTQYF
TRBJ2-4 | - | TRBD1 | TRBV9 | TGTGCCAGCAGCTTAGGGACAGGGCTAACCAAAAACATTCAGTACTTC | CASSLGTGLTKNIQYF
TRBJ1-3 | - | - | TRBV30 | TGTGCCTGGAGTCTGGGAAACACCATATATTTT | CAWSLGNTIYF
TRBJ2-5 | - | TRBD2 | TRBV5-6 | TGTGCCAGCAGCTTTATTGGACTAGCGGGGAGCCAAGAGACCCAGTACTTC | CASSFIGLAGSQETQYF
TRBJ1-1 | - | TRBD1 | TRBV29-1 | TGCAGCGCCGCACCCGGGACAGGGAACACTGAAGCTTTCTTT | CSAAPGTGNTEAFF
TRBJ1-1 | - | TRBD1 | TRBV11-2 | TGTGCCAGCAGCTATACAGGGGGCTGGGCTTTCTTT | CASSYTGGWAFF
TRBJ2-5 | - | TRBD2 | TRBV6-5 | TGTGCCAGCAGTTTCGGCGGGGGGGTTCATAGGGAGCAGTACTTC | CASSFGGGVHREQYF
TRBJ1-1 | - | - | TRBV19 | TGTGCCAGTAGTTCCTGGGGGGGGTCGAGGTCGATGAACACTGAAGCTTTCTTT | CASSSWGGSRSMNTEAFF
TRBJ2-7 | - | - | TRBV27 | TGTGCCAGCAGTTTAGAGGGTTTGGAGCAGTACTTC | CASSLEGLEQYF
TRBJ2-4 | once | - | TRBV6-5 | TGTGCCAGCAGTAACAGGATCGGCGGCAAAAACATTCAGTACTTC | CASSNRIGGKNIQYF
TRBJ2-2 | - | - | TRBV18 | TGTGCCAGCTCACAAAGAAGGCAGCGCGACACCGGGGAGCTGTTTTTT | CASSQRRQRDTGELFF
TRBJ1-5 | - | - | TRBV25-1 | TGTGCCAGCAGTCGAGGGTCTAGCAATCAGCCCCAGCATTTT | CASSRGSSNQPQHF
TRBJ1-5 | once | - | TRBV5-1 | TGCGCCAGCAGCTTGGCCCCAGGCCCGAATCAGCCCCAGCATTTT | CASSLAPGPNQPQHF
TRBJ1-5 | - | - | TRBV7-9 | TGTGCCAGCAGCTTAGGGACTACTAATCAGCCCCAGCATTTT | CASSLGTTNQPQHF
TRBJ2-5 | - | TRBD1 | TRBV2 | TGTGCCAGCAGGGGGGACAGGGAGACCCAGTACTTC | CASRGDRETQYF
TRBJ2-5 | - | TRBD1 | TRBV7-8 | TGTGCCAGCAGCTTAGGGGACAGGGGGCCGCTGGCCGGGGAAGAGACCCAGTACTTC | CASSLGDRGPLAGEETQYF
TRBJ2-6 | - | - | TRBV18 | TGTGCCAGCTCACCACCGTCGGGGGCCAACGTCCTGACTTTC | CASSPPSGANVLTF
TRBJ1-1 | - | TRBD1 | TRBV9 | TGTGCCAGCAGCGCGAGACAGGGGGTCACTGAAGCTTTCTTT | CASSARQGVTEAFF